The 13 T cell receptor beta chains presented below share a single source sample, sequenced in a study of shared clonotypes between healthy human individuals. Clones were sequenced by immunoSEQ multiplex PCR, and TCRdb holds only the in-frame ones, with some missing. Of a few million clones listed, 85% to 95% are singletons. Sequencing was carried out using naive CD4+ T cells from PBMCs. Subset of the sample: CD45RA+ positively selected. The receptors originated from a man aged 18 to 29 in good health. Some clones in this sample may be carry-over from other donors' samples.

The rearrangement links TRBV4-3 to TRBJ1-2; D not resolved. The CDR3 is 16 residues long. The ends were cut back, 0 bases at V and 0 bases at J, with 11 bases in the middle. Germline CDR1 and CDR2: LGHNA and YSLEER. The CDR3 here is CASSQDPSRTNYGYTF. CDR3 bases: TGCGCCAGCAGCCAAGATCCATCCAGAACTAACTATGGCTACACCTTC.

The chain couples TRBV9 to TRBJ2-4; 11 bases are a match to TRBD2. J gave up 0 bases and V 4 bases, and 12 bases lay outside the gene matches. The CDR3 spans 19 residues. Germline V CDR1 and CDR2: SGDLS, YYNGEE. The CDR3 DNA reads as TGTGCCAGCAGCCCCTCGGGACTAGCGGCTGATAGAGCCAAAAACATTCAGTACTTC. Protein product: CASSPSGLAADRAKNIQYF. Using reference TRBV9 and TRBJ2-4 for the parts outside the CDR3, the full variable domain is DSGVTQTPKHLITATGQRVTLRCSPRSGDLSVYWYQQSLDQGLQFLIQYYNGEERAKGNILERFSAQQFPDLHSELNLSSLELGDSALYFCASSPSGLAADRAKNIQYFGAGTRLSVL.

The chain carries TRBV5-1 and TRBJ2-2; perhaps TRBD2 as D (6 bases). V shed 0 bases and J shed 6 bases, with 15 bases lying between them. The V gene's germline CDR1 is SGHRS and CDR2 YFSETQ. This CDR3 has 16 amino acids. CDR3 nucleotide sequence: TGCGCCAGCAGCTTGGGGGGACCCGGAGGGGCCGGGGAGCTGTTTTTT. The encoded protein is CASSLGGPGGAGELFF.

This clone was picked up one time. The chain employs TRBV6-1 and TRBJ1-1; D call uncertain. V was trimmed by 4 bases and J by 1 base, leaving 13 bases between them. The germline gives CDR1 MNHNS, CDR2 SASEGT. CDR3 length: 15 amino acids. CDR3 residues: CASSVPSPANTEAFF. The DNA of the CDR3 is TGTGCCAGCAGTGTACCCTCCCCCGCGAACACTGAAGCTTTCTTT.

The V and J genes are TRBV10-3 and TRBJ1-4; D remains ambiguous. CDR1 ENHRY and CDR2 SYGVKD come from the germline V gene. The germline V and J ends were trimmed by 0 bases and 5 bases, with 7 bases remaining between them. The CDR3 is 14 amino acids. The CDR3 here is CAISESGQNEKLFF. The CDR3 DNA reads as TGTGCCATCAGTGAGTCGGGTCAGAATGAAAAACTGTTTTTT.

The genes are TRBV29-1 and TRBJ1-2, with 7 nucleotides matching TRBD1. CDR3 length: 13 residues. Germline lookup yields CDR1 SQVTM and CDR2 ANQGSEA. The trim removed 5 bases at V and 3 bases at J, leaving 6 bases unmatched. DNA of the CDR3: TGCAGCGTTCCGGGACAGTCTTACTATGGCTACACCTTC. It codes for CSVPGQSYYGYTF.

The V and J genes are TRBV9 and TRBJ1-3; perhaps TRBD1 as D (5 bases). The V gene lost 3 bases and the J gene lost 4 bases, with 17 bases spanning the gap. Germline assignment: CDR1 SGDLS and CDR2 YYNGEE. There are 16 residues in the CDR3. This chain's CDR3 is CASSGGLVSSGNTIYF. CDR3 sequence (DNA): TGTGCCAGCAGCGGGGGCTTAGTGTCCTCCGGAAACACCATATATTTT.

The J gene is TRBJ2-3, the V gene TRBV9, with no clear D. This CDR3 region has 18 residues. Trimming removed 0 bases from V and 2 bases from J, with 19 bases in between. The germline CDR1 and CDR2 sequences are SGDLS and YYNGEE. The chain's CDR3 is CASSVAGRMVGYTDTQYF. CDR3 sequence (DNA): TGTGCCAGCAGCGTAGCCGGACGCATGGTGGGATACACAGATACGCAGTATTTT.

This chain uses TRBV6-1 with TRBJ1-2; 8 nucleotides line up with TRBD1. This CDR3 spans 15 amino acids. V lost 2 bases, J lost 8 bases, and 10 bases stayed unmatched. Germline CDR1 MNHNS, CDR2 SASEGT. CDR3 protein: CASSEPIPGGVGYTF. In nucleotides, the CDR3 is TGTGCCAGCAGTGAACCCATCCCAGGGGGCGTCGGCTACACCTTC.

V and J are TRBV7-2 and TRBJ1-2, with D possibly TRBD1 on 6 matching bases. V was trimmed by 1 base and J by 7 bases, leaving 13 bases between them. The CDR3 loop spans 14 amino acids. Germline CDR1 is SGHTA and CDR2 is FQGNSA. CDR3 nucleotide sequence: TGTGCCAGCAGCTTAGGCACAGGGAACCTTGGCTACACCTTC. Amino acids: CASSLGTGNLGYTF.

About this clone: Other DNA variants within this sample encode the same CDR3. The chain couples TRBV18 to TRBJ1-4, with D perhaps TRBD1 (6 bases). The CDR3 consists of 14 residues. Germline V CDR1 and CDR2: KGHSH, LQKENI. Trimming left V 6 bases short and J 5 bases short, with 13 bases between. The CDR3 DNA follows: TGTGCCAGCTCCCCGGACAGAACCAATGAAAAACTGTTTTTT. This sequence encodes CASSPDRTNEKLFF.

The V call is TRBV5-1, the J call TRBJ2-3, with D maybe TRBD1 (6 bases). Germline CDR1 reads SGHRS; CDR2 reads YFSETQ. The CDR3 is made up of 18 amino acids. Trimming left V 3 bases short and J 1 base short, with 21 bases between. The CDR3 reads CASSSVPHEAGGTDTQYF. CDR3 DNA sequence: TGCGCCAGCAGCTCGGTCCCACATGAGGCAGGGGGCACAGATACGCAGTATTTT.

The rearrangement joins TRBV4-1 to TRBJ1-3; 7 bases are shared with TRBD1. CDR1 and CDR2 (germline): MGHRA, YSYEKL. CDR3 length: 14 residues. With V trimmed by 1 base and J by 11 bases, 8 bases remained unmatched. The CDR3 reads CASSQVGKGAPIYF. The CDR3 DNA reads TGCGCCAGCAGCCAAGTGGGGAAGGGGGCGCCCATATATTTT.